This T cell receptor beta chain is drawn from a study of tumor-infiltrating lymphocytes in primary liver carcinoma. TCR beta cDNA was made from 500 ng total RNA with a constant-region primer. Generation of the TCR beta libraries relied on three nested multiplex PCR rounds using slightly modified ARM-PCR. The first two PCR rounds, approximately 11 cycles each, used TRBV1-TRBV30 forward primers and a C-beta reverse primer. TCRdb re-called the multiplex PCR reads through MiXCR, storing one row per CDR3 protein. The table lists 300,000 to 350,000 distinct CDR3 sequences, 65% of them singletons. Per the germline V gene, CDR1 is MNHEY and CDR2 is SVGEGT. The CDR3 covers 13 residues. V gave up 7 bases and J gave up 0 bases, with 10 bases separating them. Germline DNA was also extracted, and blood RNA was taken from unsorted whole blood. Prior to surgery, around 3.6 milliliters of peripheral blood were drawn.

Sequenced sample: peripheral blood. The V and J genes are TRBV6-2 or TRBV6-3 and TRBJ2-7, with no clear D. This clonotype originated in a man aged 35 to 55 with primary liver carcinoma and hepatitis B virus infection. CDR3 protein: CASIRLISYEQYF. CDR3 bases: TGTGCCAGCATAAGACTGATCTCCTACGAGCAGTACTTC.